The clone carrying this T cell receptor beta chain was seen many times. What it recognizes is unknown. This sample was included in a study of T cells in Graves' hyperthyroidism and ophthalmopathy. Study summary: Peripheral blood was collected at initial diagnosis, before any treatment. Overall study results and limits: Most clonotypes expanded in the thyroid (above 0.001) were also present in blood. Ophthalmopathy and stable hyperthyroidism were separated by a 13 V-J model.

From RNA transcripts, TCR beta CDR3 regions were amplified. The HTBI set primed first-round TCR CDR3 RT-PCR. Each CDR3 protein is one row after TCRdb ran MiXCR on the multiplex PCR reads. The sample includes fewer than 250,000 distinct CDR3 sequences, around 26% of them seen just once. Clinical symptoms, serum thyroxine and TRAb, thyroid ultrasound and orbital computed tomography together formed the diagnostic basis. V gave up 5 bases and J gave up 1 base, with 11 bases separating them. Germline V gene sequence: CDR1 LNHDA, CDR2 SQIVND (reference sequence). The CDR3 has 14 residues. This clonotype was sampled from a woman aged 40 to 50 with Graves' ophthalmopathy. The specimen sequenced was blood. The chain links TRBV19 to TRBJ1-1, with D maybe TRBD1 (5 bases). The CDR3 protein is CASSQGRGNTEAFF. The CDR3, as DNA: TGTGCCAGTAGTCAGGGACGGGGGAACACTGAAGCTTTCTTT.